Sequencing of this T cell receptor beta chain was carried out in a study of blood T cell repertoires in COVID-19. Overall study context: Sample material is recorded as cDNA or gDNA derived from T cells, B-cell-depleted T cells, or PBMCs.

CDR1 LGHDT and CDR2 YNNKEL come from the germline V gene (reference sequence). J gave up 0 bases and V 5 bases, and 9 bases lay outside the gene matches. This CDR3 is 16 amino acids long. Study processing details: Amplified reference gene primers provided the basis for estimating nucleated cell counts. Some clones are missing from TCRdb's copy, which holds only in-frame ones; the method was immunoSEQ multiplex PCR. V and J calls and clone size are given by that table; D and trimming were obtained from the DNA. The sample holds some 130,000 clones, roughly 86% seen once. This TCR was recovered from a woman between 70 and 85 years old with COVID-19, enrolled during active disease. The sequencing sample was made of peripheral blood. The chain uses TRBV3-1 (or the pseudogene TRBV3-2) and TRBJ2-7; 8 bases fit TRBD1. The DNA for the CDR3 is TGTGCCAGCAGCGGACAGGGACGGGGCCGCTCCTACGAGCAGTACTTC. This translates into CASSGQGRGRSYEQYF.